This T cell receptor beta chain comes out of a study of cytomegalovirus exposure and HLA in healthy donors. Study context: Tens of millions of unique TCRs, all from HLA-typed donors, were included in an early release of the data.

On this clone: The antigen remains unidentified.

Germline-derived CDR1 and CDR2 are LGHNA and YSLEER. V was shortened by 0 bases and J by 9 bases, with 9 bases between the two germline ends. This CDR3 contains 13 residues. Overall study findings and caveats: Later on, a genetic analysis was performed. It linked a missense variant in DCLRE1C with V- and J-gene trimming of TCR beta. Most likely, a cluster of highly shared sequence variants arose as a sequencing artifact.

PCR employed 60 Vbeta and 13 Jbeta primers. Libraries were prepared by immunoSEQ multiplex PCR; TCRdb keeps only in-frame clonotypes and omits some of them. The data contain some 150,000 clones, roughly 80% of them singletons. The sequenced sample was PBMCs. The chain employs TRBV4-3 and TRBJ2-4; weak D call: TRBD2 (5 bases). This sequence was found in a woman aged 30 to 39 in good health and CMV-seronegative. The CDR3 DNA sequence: TGCGCCAGCAGCCAAGACGGGGTAGCCATTCAGTACTTC. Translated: CASSQDGVAIQYF.